Listed here is a single T cell receptor (beta chain). Its target is unknown. This entry comes from a study of shared clonotypes between healthy human individuals. Whole-study findings and limits: When naive CD4 clonotypes were compared across a handful of donors, around 5% were shared. Sampling covered nothing but blood. Tissue TCR repertoires likely differ from those found in blood.

The junction had 9 bases not matched to a gene; V was cut back by 5 bases and J by 9 bases. This CDR3 has 15 amino acids. Germline V gene lookup returns CDR1 MNHEY and CDR2 SMNVEV (reference sequence). The authors loaded 200 ng DNA, some 32,000 T cell genomes, into sorted-subset replicate PCRs. Generated by immunoSEQ multiplex PCR, the TCRdb table keeps only in-frame clones and is missing some. The profile shows around 2,000,000 clones, about 95% of them singletons. Terminally differentiated effector memory CD45RA+ cells were excluded from the naive CD8 cells, which were CD45RO-negative and positively selected for CCR7.

This chain joins TRBV27 and TRBJ2-1, with 11 nucleotides matching TRBD1. The TCR sequence derives from a man aged 18 to 29 in good health. Specimen: naive CD8+ T cells sorted from blood. CDR3 in amino acids: CASSPFGQGASEQFF. The CDR3 DNA reads TGTGCCAGCAGTCCGTTCGGACAGGGGGCTAGTGAGCAGTTCTTC.